The present TCR beta chain was sequenced within a study of blood T cell repertoires in COVID-19. Background on the study: The United States, Italy and Spain supplied acute and convalescent COVID-19 samples. Sources were T cells, B-cell-depleted T cells, or PBMCs; the material itself was cDNA or gDNA.

In the authors' methods: Nucleated cell number was recorded as an estimate derived from reference gene primer amplification. Data came from immunoSEQ multiplex PCR; TCRdb stores just in-frame clones and leaves some out. V, J and clone size reflect that table, while D and trimming were determined from the DNA. The sample contains about 64,000 clones, around four fifths of which appear only once. CDR1 is DFQATT and CDR2 is SNEGSKA in the germline V gene (reference sequence). The ends were cut back, 3 bases at V and 7 bases at J, with 10 bases in the middle. This CDR3 comprises 12 residues. The specimen sequenced was peripheral blood. This clonotype originated in a human donor in a cohort sampled during active COVID-19. The chain is built from TRBV20-1 and TRBJ2-1, with D hard to call. The CDR3 loop is CSASPTRNEQFF. CDR3 nucleotides: TGCAGTGCTAGTCCTACTCGGAATGAGCAGTTCTTC.